The 8 T cell receptor beta chains below come from one sample, sequenced in a study of T cell responses to AZD1222 COVID-19 vaccine. Data came from immunoSEQ multiplex PCR; TCRdb stores just in-frame clones and leaves some out. Of about 150,000 clones in the sample, 75% to 95% were seen once. The source material was peripheral blood, sampled on day 0 of MenACWY control vaccination. These receptors were taken from an adult in good health.

The J gene is TRBJ2-1, the V gene TRBV29-1; D is unclear. Per the germline V gene, CDR1 is SQVTM and CDR2 is ANQGSEA. The CDR3 has 15 amino acids. Deletions cut 4 bases from V and 0 bases from J, with 13 bases between. For the CDR3, the DNA is TGCAGCGTTGTCCCGAATCCGAGCTCCTACAATGAGCAGTTCTTC. Translated: CSVVPNPSSYNEQFF.

This chain uses TRBV7-2 with TRBJ2-3; D is perhaps TRBD2 (6 bases). Germline values: CDR1 SGHTA, CDR2 FQGNSA. Trimming removed 4 bases at V and 2 bases at J, with 13 bases between. The CDR3 totals 15 residues. The DNA for the CDR3 is TGTGCCAGCAGCTCCCCTGGCGGGATCACAGATACGCAGTATTTT. Its translation: CASSSPGGITDTQYF.

V and J are TRBV19 and TRBJ1-1; D not resolved. The CDR3 covers 11 residues. Trimming took 4 bases from V and 10 from J, leaving 10 bases between them. The germline V gene encodes CDR1 LNHDA and CDR2 SQIVND (reference sequence). The CDR3 protein is CASSTTLGAFF. CDR3 DNA sequence: TGTGCCAGTAGTACGACCCTGGGAGCTTTCTTT.

The chain recombines TRBV19 with TRBJ2-2; TRBD2 aligns across 7 bases. This CDR3 comprises 15 residues. Germline CDR1 LNHDA, CDR2 SQIVND (reference sequence). The trim removed 4 bases at V and 6 bases at J, leaving 8 bases unmatched. CDR3: CASSTRTRRSGELFF. CDR3 DNA sequence: TGTGCCAGTAGTACGCGGACTAGGCGGTCCGGGGAGCTGTTTTTT.

This rearrangement joins TRBV25-1 to TRBJ1-2; no firm D call. The germline V and J ends were trimmed by 4 bases and 7 bases, with 16 bases remaining between them. Per germline, CDR1 MGHDK and CDR2 SYGVNS. The CDR3 has 14 residues. The chain's CDR3 is CASSVSGSLSGYTF. The CDR3 DNA is TGTGCCAGCAGTGTATCGGGCAGTCTTAGTGGCTACACCTTC.

The chain employs TRBV5-1 and TRBJ2-5, with 9 bases matching TRBD1. In germline, CDR1 is SGHRS, CDR2 YFSETQ. CDR3 length: 14 residues. V lost 5 bases to trimming and J lost 4 bases; unmatched junction nucleotides: 6. The CDR3 protein is CASSGDRAGETQYF. CDR3 nucleotide sequence: TGCGCCAGCAGTGGGGACAGGGCCGGAGAGACCCAGTACTTC.

This clone was counted once. The rearrangement joins TRBV10-3 to TRBJ1-1; 8 nucleotides agree with TRBD1. In germline, CDR1 is ENHRY, CDR2 SYGVKD. Trimming at V came to 7 bases and at J to 4 bases, leaving 11 bases not matched to a gene. The CDR3 length is 15 residues. As DNA, the CDR3 is TGTGCCATCAATTTATCCGACAGGGGATTCACTGAAGCTTTCTTT. This translates into CAINLSDRGFTEAFF.

In its sample, this clone was seen many times. The genes are TRBV5-4 and TRBJ2-7; 8 positions agree with TRBD1. This CDR3 spans 13 amino acids. CDR1 is SGHNT, CDR2 YYREEE, per germline (reference sequence). J gave up 5 bases and V 4 bases, and 5 bases lay outside the gene matches. CDR3 amino acids: CASSPGQGNEQYF. CDR3 in DNA: TGTGCCAGCAGCCCCGGACAGGGCAACGAGCAGTACTTC.